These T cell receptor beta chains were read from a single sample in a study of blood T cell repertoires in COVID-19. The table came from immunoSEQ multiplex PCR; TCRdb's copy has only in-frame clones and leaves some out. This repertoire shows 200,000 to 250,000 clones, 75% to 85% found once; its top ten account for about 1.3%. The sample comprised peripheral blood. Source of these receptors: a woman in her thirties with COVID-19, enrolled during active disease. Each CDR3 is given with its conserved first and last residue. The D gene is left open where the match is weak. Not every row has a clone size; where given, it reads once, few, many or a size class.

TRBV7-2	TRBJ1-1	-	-	TGTGCCAGCAGCTTGGAGGGAAGGAACACTGAAGCTTTCTTT	CASSLEGRNTEAFF
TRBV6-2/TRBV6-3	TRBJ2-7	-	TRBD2	TGTGCCAGCAGTTACGATTGGGGGGGAGCTGGCGAGCAGTACTTC	CASSYDWGGAGEQYF
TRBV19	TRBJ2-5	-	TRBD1	TGTGCCAGTAGTGAACGGACAGGGGGCCGAGAGACCCAGTACTTC	CASSERTGGRETQYF
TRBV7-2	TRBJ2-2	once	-	TGTGCCAGCACCGTCGGGGGGCCGTTCACCGGGGAGCTGTTTTTT	CASTVGGPFTGELFF
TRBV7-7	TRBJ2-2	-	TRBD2	TGTGCCAGCAGCTCCCGGTTCAGCGGGGGGGCCCCCGGGGAGCTGTTTTTT	CASSSRFSGGAPGELFF
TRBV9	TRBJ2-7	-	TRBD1	TGTGCCAGCAGCGTAGCCTCGGGACAGCACTACGAGCAGTACTTC	CASSVASGQHYEQYF
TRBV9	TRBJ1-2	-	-	TGTGCCAGCAGCCCCGGACAGCCCTATGGCTACACCTTC	CASSPGQPYGYTF
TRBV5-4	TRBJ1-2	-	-	TGTGCCAGCAGTCGGCGAGGAACTCCGCTCTATGGCTACACCTTC	CASSRRGTPLYGYTF
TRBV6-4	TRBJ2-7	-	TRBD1	TGTGCCAGCAGGACGACAGGGTGGTACTACGAGCAGTACTTC	CASRTTGWYYEQYF
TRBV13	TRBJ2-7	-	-	TGTGCCAGCAGCCCAGGTCCCGGACAGTCCTCCTACGAGCAGTACTTC	CASSPGPGQSSYEQYF
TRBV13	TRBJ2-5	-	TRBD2	TGTGCCAGCAGCCCCTGGGGGAGAGCGGGGTACCAAGAGACCCAGTACTTC	CASSPWGRAGYQETQYF
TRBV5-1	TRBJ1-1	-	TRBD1	TGCGCCAGCAGACTCGACAGGGGGGGTACTGAAGCTTTCTTT	CASRLDRGGTEAFF
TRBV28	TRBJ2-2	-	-	TGTGCCAGCAGCTCAGGGACACCTTTCTACCCGGCGAACACCGGGGAGCTGTTTTTT	CASSSGTPFYPANTGELFF
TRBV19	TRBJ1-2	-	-	TGTGCCAGTAGCCCGTCGGGGGGGGCCGTGGATGGCTACACCTTC	CASSPSGGAVDGYTF
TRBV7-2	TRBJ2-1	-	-	TGTGCCAGCAGCTTAGAGAGGGCCTACAATGAGCAGTTCTTC	CASSLERAYNEQFF
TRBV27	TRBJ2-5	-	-	TGTGCCAGCAGTTTGGAGGGAGTCCCATCCCAAGAGACCCAGTACTTC	CASSLEGVPSQETQYF